A selection of T cell receptor beta chains follows, all from one sample in a study of T cells after yellow fever vaccination. TCRdb processed the 5' RACE reads anew with MiXCR; each CDR3 protein has one entry. Among hundreds of thousands of distinct CDR3 sequences listed, about 12% were seen once. The sample consisted of PBMCs, taken on the day of the yellow fever booster vaccination. The receptors here all came from a man aged 25-40 years who received the YFV17D yellow fever vaccine. Each CDR3 is given with its conserved first and last residue. The D gene is left open where the match is weak. Where a row states a size, it is once, few, many or the class of an expanded clone; other rows omit it.

j_call d_call v_call clone_size cdr3_nt cdr3_aa
TRBJ2-1 . TRBV28 many TGTGCCAGCAGTCCTTCGAGCTCCTACAATGAGCAGTTCTTC CASSPSSSYNEQFF
TRBJ2-3 TRBD2 TRBV7-9 . TGTGCCAGCAGCAAAGGGACTAGCGGGAGCCCAGATACGCAGTATTTT CASSKGTSGSPDTQYF
TRBJ1-3 . TRBV30 . TGTGCCTGGAGTGCCCCCGATACTGGAAACACCATATATTTT CAWSAPDTGNTIYF
TRBJ2-4 . TRBV10-3 . TGTGCCATCAGTGAGGGGGGGCCAATACCTCCTCCGTCCAAAAACATTCAGTACTTC CAISEGGPIPPPSKNIQYF
TRBJ1-1 . TRBV12-3/TRBV12-4 . TGTGCCAGCAGGTTGGGACACTACACTGAAGCTTTCTTT CASRLGHYTEAFF
TRBJ2-1 . TRBV7-2 few TGTGCCAGCAGCTTACAACCGGGATACAATGAGCAGTTCTTC CASSLQPGYNEQFF
TRBJ2-1 TRBD2 TRBV5-1 few TGCGCCAGCAGCGGTGGGGCTAGCGGGAGGGACAATGAGCAGTTCTTC CASSGGASGRDNEQFF
TRBJ2-1 TRBD1 TRBV20-1 . TGCAGTGCTAGGGCCGGGACAGGGCCCTATGAGCAGTTCTTC CSARAGTGPYEQFF
TRBJ1-6 . TRBV3-1 few TGTGCCAGCAGCCAAGATCCCGGGGTCAATTCACCCCTCCACTTT CASSQDPGVNSPLHF
TRBJ2-7 . TRBV21-1 few TGTGCCAGCAGCAAAGGGGCAGCCCCCTTGGACTACGAGCAGTACTTC CASSKGAAPLDYEQYF
TRBJ1-2 TRBD1 TRBV5-6 many TGTGCCAGCAGCGCCGAATTACAGGGGACCCTACTTGGCTACACCTTC CASSAELQGTLLGYTF
TRBJ2-1 . TRBV5-1 few TGCGCCAGCAGGGCGGCAGCCCCGGTTGAGCAGTTCTTC CASRAAAPVEQFF
TRBJ2-1 . TRBV20-1 . TGCAGTCCATGGCGTCAGGCCGCCTACAATGAGCAGTTCTTC CSPWRQAAYNEQFF
TRBJ2-7 TRBD2 TRBV6-1 . TGTGCCAGCAGTGAAGCTTTGGGCCCTAGCGGGAGCTACGAGCAGTACTTC CASSEALGPSGSYEQYF
TRBJ2-3 TRBD1 TRBV12-3/TRBV12-4 few TGTGCCAGCATTCCAACTACAGGGGGCACAGATACGCAGTATTTT CASIPTTGGTDTQYF
TRBJ2-7 TRBD1 TRBV15 few TGTGCCACCAGCAGAGATCAGGGGGACTACGAGCAGTACTTC CATSRDQGDYEQYF
TRBJ1-5 . TRBV6-4 many TGTGCCAGCAGTGACTCTTGGGGACAGCCCCAGCATTTT CASSDSWGQPQHF
TRBJ2-1 TRBD2 TRBV9 few TGTGCCAGCAGCGTAGGCGGGAGGGCCTCGCAGTTCTTC CASSVGGRASQFF
TRBJ2-1 . TRBV2 few TGTGCCAGCAACTACGGGGGATACAATGAGCAGTTCTTC CASNYGGYNEQFF
TRBJ1-4 . TRBV3-1 few TGTGCCAGCAGCCAAGCCTCGGGTTGGGAAAAACTGTTTTTT CASSQASGWEKLFF
TRBJ2-7 . TRBV5-1 . TGCGCCAGCAGCCCGGCGTCGACTAGAAGTCACGAGCAGTACTTC CASSPASTRSHEQYF
TRBJ2-3 . TRBV21-1 few TGTGAGGGGGGGGCCGGCACAGATACGCAGTATTTT CEGGAGTDTQYF
TRBJ2-1 TRBD2 TRBV29-1 . TGCAGCGTTGAACGTGGACTAGCGCCCAATAAGCAGTTCTTC CSVERGLAPNKQFF
TRBJ2-7 . TRBV28 many TGTGCCAGCAGTTTCCGGACTGTCGGTGTCGGCGAGCAGTACTTC CASSFRTVGVGEQYF
TRBJ2-1 TRBD2 TRBV25-1 . TGTGCCAGCAGTGATCCCCTAGCGGGAGGATATAGGAATGAGCAGTTCTTC CASSDPLAGGYRNEQFF
TRBJ2-1 . TRBV5-5 few TGTGCCAGCAGCCGGGACTCGGTGAGCTACAATGAGCAGTTCTTC CASSRDSVSYNEQFF
TRBJ2-2 TRBD1 TRBV2 few TGTGCCAGCAGGGAGGACAGGGCCGGGGAGCTGTTTTTT CASREDRAGELFF
TRBJ2-3 TRBD1 TRBV9 . TGTGCCAGCAGCACTTGGACAGGGATTACAGATACGCAGTATTTT CASSTWTGITDTQYF
TRBJ2-1 . TRBV18 . TGTGCCAGCTCACCAAGCAGGGGCTACAATGAGCAGTTCTTC CASSPSRGYNEQFF
TRBJ2-7 TRBD2 TRBV20-1 . TGCAGTGCTAGGGTTAGCGGGACCTACGAGCAGTACTTC CSARVSGTYEQYF
TRBJ2-2 TRBD1 TRBV29-1 few TGCAGCGTTGGTAGCCAGGGGGCGACCGGGGAGCTGTTTTTT CSVGSQGATGELFF
TRBJ2-3 TRBD2 TRBV12-3/TRBV12-4 few TGTGCCAGCAGTTCTCAGGCGGGGGGAACCACAGATACGCAGTATTTT CASSSQAGGTTDTQYF
TRBJ2-4 . TRBV20-1 . TGCAGTGCTAGAGATCAACCAGGGGCCAACATTCAGTACTTC CSARDQPGANIQYF
TRBJ2-3 TRBD2 TRBV3-1 . TGTGCCAGCAGCCAAGGAAGCCCTAGCGGGAGTGGCACAGATACGCAGTATTTT CASSQGSPSGSGTDTQYF
TRBJ2-7 . TRBV6-2/TRBV6-3 few TGTGCCAGTCCCGGTAAAGCGGCCTCCTACGAGCAGTACTTC CASPGKAASYEQYF
TRBJ2-7 . TRBV29-1 few TGCAGCGGGGCACAGGGTTGGGAGCAGTACTTC CSGAQGWEQYF
TRBJ2-1 . TRBV3-1 few TGTGCCAGCAGCTGGGACGCCGCTAATGAGCAGTTCTTC CASSWDAANEQFF
TRBJ2-2 . TRBV21-1 . TGTGCCAGCGGGAATCGGGCCGGGGAGCTGTTTTTT CASGNRAGELFF
TRBJ2-7 TRBD1 TRBV2 few TGTGCCAGCAGTGAAGCGCGACAGGGTATCGGATACGAGCAGTACTTC CASSEARQGIGYEQYF
TRBJ2-6 . TRBV6-2/TRBV6-3 few TGTGCCAGCACGGATCACGGGGGCTCTGGGGCCAACGTCCTGACTTTC CASTDHGGSGANVLTF
TRBJ1-5 . TRBV12-3/TRBV12-4 . TGTGCCAGCACCCTCTCCGGGCCTACCTTTGTGGGTCAGCCCCAGCATTTT CASTLSGPTFVGQPQHF
TRBJ2-7 . TRBV18 many TGTGCCAGCAGCACAGGTGGCTCCTACGAGCAGTACTTC CASSTGGSYEQYF
TRBJ1-5 TRBD1 TRBV7-8 few TGTGCCAGCAGCTCTGGACAGGGGGCTTATAGCAATCAGCCCCAGCATTTT CASSSGQGAYSNQPQHF
TRBJ2-2 . TRBV24-1 many TGTGCCTCCCGGGACTTAAACACCGGGGAACTGTTTTTT CASRDLNTGELFF
TRBJ2-1 TRBD2 TRBV4-2 . TGTGCCAGCAGCCAAGAGGGGTACGGGGGGTACAATGAGCAGTTCTTC CASSQEGYGGYNEQFF
TRBJ1-2 . TRBV6-5 . TGTGCCAGCAGTTACTCACGGTACTATGGCTACACCTTC CASSYSRYYGYTF
TRBJ2-6 . TRBV7-9 few TGTGCCAACGGCGGGGGACAGCCTTCCTCTGGGGCCAACGTCCTGACTTTC CANGGGQPSSGANVLTF
TRBJ2-3 TRBD2 TRBV11-2 many TGTGCCAGCAGCTTAAAACTAGCGGGAGGAGGGACAGATACGCAGTATTTT CASSLKLAGGGTDTQYF
TRBJ2-5 . TRBV4-3 many TGCGCCAGCAGCCAAGGAGGGGGACAACAACAAGAGACCCAGTACTTC CASSQGGGQQQETQYF
TRBJ2-3 . TRBV5-1 many TGCGCCAGCAGCTTGATATCTAGACATGATACGCAGTATTTT CASSLISRHDTQYF
TRBJ2-4 . TRBV7-2 . TGTGCCAGCAGCGACCACAGGGATTCGGCCAAAAACATTCAGTACTTC CASSDHRDSAKNIQYF
TRBJ2-1 TRBD2 TRBV5-4 . TGTGCCAGCTCCCCCGGGGGTATAGCGGGAGATGGTGAGCAGTTCTTC CASSPGGIAGDGEQFF
TRBJ2-7 . TRBV1 . TGCACCAGCAGCAACAGGACTAGCCCCCACGAGCAGTACTTC CTSSNRTSPHEQYF
TRBJ2-7 TRBD1 TRBV15 few TGTGCCACCAGCAGGGGGGACAGGTCTGACGAGCAGTACTTC CATSRGDRSDEQYF
TRBJ2-3 TRBD2 TRBV20-1 few TGCAGTGCTAGTCCTCCTAGCGGGATAGCCGAATTCACAGATACGCAGTATTTT CSASPPSGIAEFTDTQYF
TRBJ1-1 . TRBV7-2 few TGTGCCAGCAGCTTCGACCCCATGAACACTGAAGCTTTCTTT CASSFDPMNTEAFF
TRBJ1-2 . TRBV5-1 few TGCGCCAGCAGCTACGATGTCTATGGCTACACCTTC CASSYDVYGYTF
TRBJ2-7 . TRBV9 many TGTGCCAGCAGCGTAGGCGGGTCCTCCTACGAGCAGTACTTC CASSVGGSSYEQYF
TRBJ2-7 . TRBV14 few TGTGCCAGCAGCCGTTTAGCTAGTTACGAGCAGTACTTC CASSRLASYEQYF